Reported below is one TCR beta chain. Antigen unknown. Profiling relied on immunoSEQ multiplex PCR, and the TCRdb table lists in-frame clones only, not all of them. The sample gives approximately 60,000 clones, approximately 90% of which show up once; approximately 4.6% is in the top ten. Time point here: week 5, during vaccination. What each vaccine dose contained was 300 ug of mutant IDH1 20-mer peptide, accompanied by topical imiquimod. This sample is part of a study of a mutant IDH1 vaccine in newly diagnosed glioma. About the research overall: Of treated patients, 62.5% were men and approximately 40% women, averaging about 37 years.

General study results and limits: Of all patients, roughly 93% showed vaccine-induced immune responses.

The source was PBMCs, collected from a glioma patient whose treatment included an IDH1 peptide vaccine. The origin of this receptor is a woman between 40 and 55 years old with glioma.

The CDR3 nucleotides read TGTGCCAGCAGCTACCAGGGTACTGGAGGCAATCAGCCCCAGCATTTT. Translating it yields CASSYQGTGGNQPQHF. The J gene is TRBJ1-5, the V gene TRBV7-2, with a tentative D call TRBD1 (5 bases). Germline values: CDR1 SGHTA, CDR2 FQGNSA. The CDR3 totals 16 residues. The V gene lost 4 bases and the J gene lost 2 bases, with 15 bases spanning the gap.